The rows below give T cell receptor beta chains drawn from one sample of a study of CXCR3-negative and CXCR3-positive naive CD8 T cells. Reprocessing the 5' RACE reads, TCRdb reports a single entry for every CDR3 protein and omits DNA. The sample holds 40,000 to 45,000 distinct CDR3 sequences. Sequencing was performed on memory CD8+ T cells from blood. These receptors all stem from a human donor in good health. Some clones in this sample may be carry-over from other donors' samples. Both conserved end residues are part of each CDR3.

CDR3 length: 12; J gene: TRBJ2-5; V gene: TRBV6-2/TRBV6-3; CDR3 protein: CASSYPQETQYF
CDR3 length: 15; J gene: TRBJ2-3; V gene: TRBV12-3/TRBV12-4; CDR3 protein: CASSFASGFTDTQYF
CDR3 length: 12; J gene: TRBJ1-1; V gene: TRBV29-1; CDR3 protein: CSVVQGGTEAFF
CDR3 length: 16; J gene: TRBJ2-1; V gene: TRBV7-9; CDR3 protein: CASSLGRLTGPNEQFF
CDR3 length: 13; J gene: TRBJ2-4; V gene: TRBV12-5; CDR3 protein: CASGSGGENIQYF
CDR3 length: 14; J gene: TRBJ2-7; V gene: TRBV5-1; CDR3 protein: CASSLEGGGYEQYF
CDR3 length: 13; J gene: TRBJ2-7; V gene: TRBV27; CDR3 protein: CASSLQGSYEQYF
CDR3 length: 16; J gene: TRBJ2-1; V gene: TRBV14; CDR3 protein: CASSSSGGKSYNEQFF
CDR3 length: 11; J gene: TRBJ1-1; V gene: TRBV25-1; CDR3 protein: CASSVGVGAFF
CDR3 length: 14; J gene: TRBJ2-5; V gene: TRBV20-1; CDR3 protein: CSARDGAGAETQYF
CDR3 length: 16; J gene: TRBJ2-7; V gene: TRBV6-5; CDR3 protein: CASSYSLSGVLYEQYF
CDR3 length: 12; J gene: TRBJ2-5; V gene: TRBV29-1; CDR3 protein: CSVGTNRATQYF
CDR3 length: 14; J gene: TRBJ2-1; V gene: TRBV27; CDR3 protein: CASSAASSYNEQFF
CDR3 length: 16; J gene: TRBJ2-7; V gene: TRBV20-1; CDR3 protein: CSARAPSGVAPYEQYF
CDR3 length: 14; J gene: TRBJ2-1; V gene: TRBV7-9; CDR3 protein: CASSLTGLFNEQFF
CDR3 length: 16; J gene: TRBJ2-3; V gene: TRBV21-1; CDR3 protein: CASSETQDRVTDTQYF
CDR3 length: 15; J gene: TRBJ2-3; V gene: TRBV10-3; CDR3 protein: CASTFGTGDTDTQYF
CDR3 length: 13; J gene: TRBJ1-1; V gene: TRBV7-9; CDR3 protein: CASSFREVDEAFF
CDR3 length: 13; J gene: TRBJ2-1; V gene: TRBV9; CDR3 protein: CASSVGGLGEQFF
CDR3 length: 15; J gene: TRBJ2-7; V gene: TRBV7-8; CDR3 protein: CASTNGAGRSYEQYF
CDR3 length: 11; J gene: TRBJ2-7; V gene: TRBV27; CDR3 protein: CASSLSNEQYF
CDR3 length: 16; J gene: TRBJ2-5; V gene: TRBV2; CDR3 protein: CASSGGASATLETQYF
CDR3 length: 13; J gene: TRBJ1-4; V gene: TRBV29-1; CDR3 protein: CSVDQGEGEKLFF
CDR3 length: 14; J gene: TRBJ2-7; V gene: TRBV6-2/TRBV6-3; CDR3 protein: CASSPVQGPYEQYF
CDR3 length: 17; J gene: TRBJ2-7; V gene: TRBV21-1; CDR3 protein: CASSPHPPLAGGYEQYF
CDR3 length: 16; J gene: TRBJ2-1; V gene: TRBV5-1; CDR3 protein: CASSGRTPASDNEQFF
CDR3 length: 16; J gene: TRBJ2-7; V gene: TRBV20-1; CDR3 protein: CSARPTSRLYSYEQYF
CDR3 length: 17; J gene: TRBJ1-5; V gene: TRBV7-2; CDR3 protein: CASSLEGGHYSNQPQHF
CDR3 length: 16; J gene: TRBJ2-3; V gene: TRBV7-8; CDR3 protein: CASSLVSSGAGDTQYF
CDR3 length: 13; J gene: TRBJ2-2; V gene: TRBV29-1; CDR3 protein: CSGRQANTGELFF
CDR3 length: 14; J gene: TRBJ2-5; V gene: TRBV7-2; CDR3 protein: CASRIPYGGETQYF
CDR3 length: 14; J gene: TRBJ2-7; V gene: TRBV29-1; CDR3 protein: CSVEDSQGANEQYF
CDR3 length: 13; J gene: TRBJ1-1; V gene: TRBV4-3; CDR3 protein: CASSLGGATEAFF
CDR3 length: 14; J gene: TRBJ2-1; V gene: TRBV29-1; CDR3 protein: CSVETHPSYNEQFF
CDR3 length: 13; J gene: TRBJ2-7; V gene: TRBV5-1; CDR3 protein: CASSLGTDYEQYF
CDR3 length: 13; J gene: TRBJ1-1; V gene: TRBV6-5; CDR3 protein: CASSYIGASEAFF
CDR3 length: 15; J gene: TRBJ2-1; V gene: TRBV20-1; CDR3 protein: CSASPPRGTYNEQFF
CDR3 length: 14; J gene: TRBJ2-3; V gene: TRBV2; CDR3 protein: CASSVSGPEVSQYF
CDR3 length: 15; J gene: TRBJ2-5; V gene: TRBV15; CDR3 protein: CATSRSTIGQETQYF
CDR3 length: 12; J gene: TRBJ2-7; V gene: TRBV25-1; CDR3 protein: CAGRTAFGEQYF
CDR3 length: 15; J gene: TRBJ2-3; V gene: TRBV13; CDR3 protein: CASSSGVLGTDTQYF